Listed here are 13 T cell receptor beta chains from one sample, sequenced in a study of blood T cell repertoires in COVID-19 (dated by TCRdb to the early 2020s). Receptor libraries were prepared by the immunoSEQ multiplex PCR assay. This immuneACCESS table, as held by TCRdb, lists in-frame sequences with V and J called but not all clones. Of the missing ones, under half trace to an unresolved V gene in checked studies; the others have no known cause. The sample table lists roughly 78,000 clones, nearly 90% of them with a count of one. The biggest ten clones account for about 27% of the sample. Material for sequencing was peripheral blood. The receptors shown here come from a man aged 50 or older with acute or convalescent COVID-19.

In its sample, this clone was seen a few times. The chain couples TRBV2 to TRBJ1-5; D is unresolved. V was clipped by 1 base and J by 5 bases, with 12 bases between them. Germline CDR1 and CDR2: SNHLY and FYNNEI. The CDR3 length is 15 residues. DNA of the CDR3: TGTGCCAGCAGTGAAGTTCAGGAGGGAGATCAGCCCCAGCATTTT. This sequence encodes CASSEVQEGDQPQHF.

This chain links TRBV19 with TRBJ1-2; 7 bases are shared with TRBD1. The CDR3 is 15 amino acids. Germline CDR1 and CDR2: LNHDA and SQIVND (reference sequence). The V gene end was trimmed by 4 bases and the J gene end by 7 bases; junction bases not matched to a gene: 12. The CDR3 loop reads CASSTRQGPSSGYTF. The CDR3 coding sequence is TGTGCCAGTAGTACCCGACAGGGACCGTCTTCTGGCTACACCTTC.

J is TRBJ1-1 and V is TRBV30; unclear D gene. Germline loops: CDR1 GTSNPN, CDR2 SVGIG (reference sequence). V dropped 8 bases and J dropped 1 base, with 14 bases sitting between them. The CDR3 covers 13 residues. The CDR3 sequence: CATQASGNTEAFF. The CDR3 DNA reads TGTGCCACCCAGGCCAGCGGGAACACTGAAGCTTTCTTT.

CDR3 DNA: TGTGCCAGCAGCTTATTAGCGGGGGGGCGGACCCAGTACTTC. Protein product: CASSLLAGGRTQYF. The rearrangement links TRBV5-6 to TRBJ2-5, with 11 bases that match TRBD2. The V and J ends lost 2 bases and 7 bases, in that order; junction bases with no gene match: 4. Germline CDR1 is SGHDT and CDR2 is YYEEEE. The CDR3 contains 14 residues.

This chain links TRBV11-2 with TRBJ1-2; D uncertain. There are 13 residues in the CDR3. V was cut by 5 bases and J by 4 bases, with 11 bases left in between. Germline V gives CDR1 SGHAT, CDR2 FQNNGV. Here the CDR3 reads CASSPDIGYGYTF. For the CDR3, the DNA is TGTGCCAGCAGCCCTGACATAGGCTATGGCTACACCTTC.

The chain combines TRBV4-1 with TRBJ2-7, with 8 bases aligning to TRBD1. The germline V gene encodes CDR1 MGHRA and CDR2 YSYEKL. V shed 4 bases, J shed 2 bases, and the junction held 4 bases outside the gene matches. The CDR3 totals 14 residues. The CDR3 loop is CASSLGTGPYEQYF. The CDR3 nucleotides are TGCGCCAGCAGCCTCGGGACAGGTCCCTACGAGCAGTACTTC.

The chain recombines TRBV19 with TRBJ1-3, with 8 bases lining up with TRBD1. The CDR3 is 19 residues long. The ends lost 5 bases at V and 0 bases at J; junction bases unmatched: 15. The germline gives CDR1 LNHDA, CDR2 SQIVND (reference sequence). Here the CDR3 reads CASSPGTGAAQSSGNTIYF. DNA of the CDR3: TGTGCCAGTAGTCCCGGGACAGGCGCTGCCCAGAGCTCTGGAAACACCATATATTTT.

This CDR3 is CATSDGGPSGYTF. The CDR3 DNA is TGTGCCACCAGTGACGGGGGACCCAGCGGCTACACCTTC. V is TRBV24-1 and J is TRBJ1-2, with a weak D call TRBD1 (5 bases). V lost 4 bases, J lost 8 bases, and 13 bases lay in between. CDR3 length equals 13 residues. Germline V lookup: CDR1 KGHDR, CDR2 SFDVKD.

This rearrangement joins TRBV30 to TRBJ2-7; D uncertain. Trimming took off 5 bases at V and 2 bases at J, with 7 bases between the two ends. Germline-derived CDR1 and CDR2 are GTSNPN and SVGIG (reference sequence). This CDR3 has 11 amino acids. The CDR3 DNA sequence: TGTGCCTGGGGTGGGCCCTACGAGCAGTACTTC. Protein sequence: CAWGGPYEQYF.

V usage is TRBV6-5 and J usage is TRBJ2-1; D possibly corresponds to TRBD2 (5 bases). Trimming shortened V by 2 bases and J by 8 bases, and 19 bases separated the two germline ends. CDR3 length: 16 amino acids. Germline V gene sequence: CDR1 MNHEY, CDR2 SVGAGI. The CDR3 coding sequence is TGTGCCAGCAGTTACCGACCCCGGGGAGCTGGCGATGAGCAGTTCTTC. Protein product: CASSYRPRGAGDEQFF.

The CDR3: CASGLTSLEAFF. In DNA form, the CDR3 reads TGCGCCAGCGGTTTGACATCCCTTGAAGCTTTCTTT. This chain links TRBV10-2 with TRBJ1-1; no definite D call. With 8 bases removed from V and 7 bases from J, the gap between germline ends came to 14 bases. The length of the CDR3 is 12 residues. Per germline, CDR1 WSHSY and CDR2 SAAADI.

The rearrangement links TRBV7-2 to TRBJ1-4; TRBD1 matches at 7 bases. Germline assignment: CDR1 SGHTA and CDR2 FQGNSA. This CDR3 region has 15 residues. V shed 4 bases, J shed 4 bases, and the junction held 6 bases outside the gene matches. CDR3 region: CASSWRGLGNEKLFF. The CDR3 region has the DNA TGTGCCAGCAGCTGGAGGGGGCTTGGTAATGAAAAACTGTTTTTT.

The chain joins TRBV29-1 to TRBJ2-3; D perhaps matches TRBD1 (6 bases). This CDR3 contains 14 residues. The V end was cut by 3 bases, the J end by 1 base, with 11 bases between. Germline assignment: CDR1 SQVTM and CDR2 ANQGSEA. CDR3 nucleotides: TGCAGCGTTGACGACAAGGGGGGCACAGATACGCAGTATTTT. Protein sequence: CSVDDKGGTDTQYF.